Below are 26 T cell receptor beta chains sequenced from a single sample in a study of shared clonotypes between healthy human individuals (dated by TCRdb to 2019 to 2021). Preparation of the library involved the immunoSEQ multiplex PCR assay. The source is immuneACCESS, and TCRdb retained only in-frame sequences with V and J called. Part of the clones is not carried over; for the studies checked, unresolved V genes explain less than half of this, and the remainder is unexplained. The sample table records fewer than 1.8 million clones; roughly 98.5% of these occur just once. The ten biggest clones cover 0.36% of the sample. The sample consisted of naive CD4+ T cells sorted from blood. Read against the paper, the sample's cell subset or site label means: CD45RA+ positively selected. These receptors were taken from a man in his thirties or forties in good health.

The chain is built from TRBV9 and TRBJ2-5; perhaps D is TRBD1 or TRBD2 (5 bases each). Germline lookup yields CDR1 SGDLS and CDR2 YYNGEE. The CDR3 is made up of 15 amino acids. V was shortened by 3 bases and J by 3 bases, with 15 bases between the two germline ends. The DNA for the CDR3 is TGTGCCAGCAGCGCCCGAGGGGCTGGGAAAGAGACCCAGTACTTC. Residues: CASSARGAGKETQYF.

Comment on this clone: The same CDR3 is also encoded by other DNA sequences in this sample. This sequence joins TRBV7-3 and TRBJ2-1; TRBD1 aligns across 9 bases. Germline CDR1 and CDR2: SGHTA and FQGTGA. CDR3 length: 15 residues. Trimming removed 2 bases from V and 1 base from J; junction bases left unmatched: 0. The CDR3 sequence is CASSLDRGSYNEQFF. The CDR3 DNA is TGTGCCAGCAGCTTAGACAGGGGGTCCTACAATGAGCAGTTCTTC.

The genes are TRBV7-8 and TRBJ2-2; no firm D call. The germline V gene has CDR1 SGHVS and CDR2 FQNEAQ. The CDR3 consists of 13 residues. The V end lost 5 bases, the J end lost 1 base, and 5 bases lay between the germline ends. CDR3 region: CASSKGNTGELFF. CDR3 DNA sequence: TGTGCCAGCAGCAAGGGGAACACCGGGGAGCTGTTTTTT.

The V and J genes are TRBV7-8 and TRBJ2-7; D perhaps matches TRBD2 (6 bases). Trimming left V 1 base short and J 6 bases short, with 13 bases between. The germline V gene encodes CDR1 SGHVS and CDR2 FQNEAQ. The CDR3 length is 14 residues. The DNA of the CDR3 is TGTGCCAGCAGCTTAGTGGGGGGACGTTTCGAGCAGTACTTC. This codes for CASSLVGGRFEQYF. Full variable domain (missing parts from reference TRBV7-8 and TRBJ2-7): GAGVSQSPRYKVAKRGQDVALRCDPISGHVSLFWYQQALGQGPEFLTYFQNEAQLDKSGLPSDRFFAERPEGSVSTLKIQRTQQEDSAVYLCASSLVGGRFEQYFGPGTRLTVT.

This rearrangement joins TRBV2 to TRBJ2-3; TRBD2 is a possible D gene (6 bases). There are 15 residues in the CDR3. Germline CDR1 SNHLY, CDR2 FYNNEI. The V end was cut by 7 bases, the J end by 1 base, with 15 bases between. The CDR3 nucleotides are TGTGCCAGCAAACTAAGGGGAGGTGGCACAGATACGCAGTATTTT. Its protein is CASKLRGGGTDTQYF.

The V call is TRBV5-1, the J call TRBJ2-7; TRBD1 is a possible D gene (6 bases). With 0 bases removed from V and 0 bases from J, the gap between germline ends came to 13 bases. Looked up from germline, CDR1 is SGHRS and CDR2 is YFSETQ. The CDR3 runs 16 residues. The CDR3 nucleotides are TGCGCCAGCAGCTTGGTTCCCCAGGGGAACTCCTACGAGCAGTACTTC. It specifies CASSLVPQGNSYEQYF.

This sequence joins TRBV6-5 and TRBJ2-1; D is possibly TRBD2 (6 bases). CDR1 MNHEY and CDR2 SVGAGI come from the germline V gene. CDR3 length: 14 amino acids. Trimming removed 8 bases from V and 10 bases from J, with 21 bases in between. The chain's CDR3 is CASAQGLRGPEQFF. The CDR3 nucleotides read TGTGCCAGCGCCCAGGGACTCCGTGGGCCCGAGCAGTTCTTC.

The chain combines TRBV29-1 with TRBJ2-1, with 7 bases matching TRBD2. CDR3 length equals 16 residues. V was pared by 4 bases and J by 3 bases, with 12 bases of the junction left unmatched. Germline V gives CDR1 SQVTM, CDR2 ANQGSEA. The CDR3, as DNA: TGCAGCGTTGTCGGTTGGGCGGGAGAGGTCTACAATGAGCAGTTCTTC. Translating gives CSVVGWAGEVYNEQFF.

The chain recombines TRBV5-6 with TRBJ1-2; D unclear. The CDR3 runs to 15 residues. CDR1 is SGHDT, CDR2 YYEEEE, per germline. V lost 1 base to trimming and J lost 3 bases, with 13 bases between them. DNA for the CDR3: TGTGCCAGCAGCTTGCGCCGAGGGTTGCACTATGGCTACACCTTC. Protein: CASSLRRGLHYGYTF.

The V gene is TRBV7-9, the J gene TRBJ1-1, with D hard to call. CDR3 size: 13 residues. With 5 bases removed from V and 0 bases from J, the gap between germline ends came to 7 bases. The germline CDR1 and CDR2 sequences are SEHNR and FQNEAQ (reference sequence). This CDR3 reads CASSAKMNTEAFF. CDR3 in DNA: TGTGCCAGCAGCGCTAAAATGAACACTGAAGCTTTCTTT.

V usage is TRBV4-1 and J usage is TRBJ2-5; D unclear. The CDR3 extends over 15 amino acids. V was shortened by 2 bases and J by 5 bases, with 15 bases between the two germline ends. The V gene's germline CDR1 is MGHRA and CDR2 YSYEKL. The DNA of the CDR3 is TGCGCCAGCAGCCAAACGCTCCTAGTTCGCGAGACCCAGTACTTC. It encodes CASSQTLLVRETQYF.

The chain couples TRBV7-9 to TRBJ2-7, with 9 bases aligning to TRBD1. CDR1 and CDR2 (germline): SEHNR, FQNEAQ (reference sequence). The CDR3 sequence is 14 residues long. J lost 10 bases, V lost 6 bases, and 13 bases had no gene match. The CDR3 DNA is TGTGCCAGCAGTTACCGGGACAGGGAATATCGCCAGTACTTC. Its protein product is CASSYRDREYRQYF.

The genes are TRBV2 and TRBJ1-5, with D uncertain. V shed 6 bases and J shed 4 bases, with 13 bases lying between them. This CDR3 is 14 amino acids long. Germline V gene lookup returns CDR1 SNHLY and CDR2 FYNNEI. Written as DNA, the CDR3 is TGTGCCAGCAGCGGATCCCTACAGAATCAGCCCCAGCATTTT. It codes for CASSGSLQNQPQHF.

V and J are TRBV7-2 and TRBJ2-4, with 10 bases aligning to TRBD1. V shed 5 bases and J 14 bases; nucleotides not matched to a gene: 15. In germline, CDR1 is SGHTA, CDR2 FQGNSA. CDR3 length equals 15 residues. CDR3 nucleotide sequence: TGTGCCAGCAGCCCCCGTCCCGGGACAGGGGCCGTGGAGTACTTC. This translates into CASSPRPGTGAVEYF.

V is TRBV25-1 and J is TRBJ1-3, with D possibly TRBD1 on 5 matching bases. Looked up from germline, CDR1 is MGHDK and CDR2 is SYGVNS. The CDR3 consists of 14 residues. Trimming shortened V by 4 bases and J by 4 bases, and 11 bases separated the two germline ends. As DNA, the CDR3 is TGTGCCAGCAGTGCCCAGGGTTCAGGAAACACCATATATTTT. Translating it yields CASSAQGSGNTIYF. The full variable domain, with the rest looked up from reference TRBV25-1 and TRBJ1-3, is EADIYQTPRYLVIGTGKKITLECSQTMGHDKMYWYQQDPGMELHLIHYSYGVNSTEKGDLSSESTVSRIRTEHFPLTLESARPSHTSQYLCASSAQGSGNTIYFGEGSWLTVV.

As DNA, the CDR3 is TGTGCCAGCAGCCAGCGGACAGCGAGCTACGAGCAGTACTTC. Protein sequence: CASSQRTASYEQYF. The chain recombines TRBV7-9 with TRBJ2-7; tentatively, D is TRBD1 (6 bases). There are 14 residues in the CDR3. Deletions cut 5 bases from V and 3 bases from J, with 14 bases between. The germline CDR1 and CDR2 sequences are SEHNR and FQNEAQ (reference sequence).

V is TRBV28 and J is TRBJ1-5, with TRBD1 as a possible D gene (6 bases). The CDR3 contains 14 residues. V lost 3 bases, J lost 6 bases, and 12 bases lay in between. CDR1 is MDHEN and CDR2 is SYDVKM in the germline V gene. The CDR3 reads CASSFGRGGQPQHF. CDR3 nucleotide sequence: TGTGCCAGCAGTTTTGGCAGGGGAGGTCAGCCCCAGCATTTT.

This clone was detected once. V and J are TRBV2 and TRBJ2-5; D may be TRBD1 (7 bases). Trimming stripped 4 bases from V and 2 bases from J, with 14 bases between. Germline values: CDR1 SNHLY, CDR2 FYNNEI. The CDR3 sequence is 15 residues long. CDR3 nucleotide sequence: TGTGCCAGCAGTGTTAGATCAGGGGGGCAAGAGACCCAGTACTTC. Its protein is CASSVRSGGQETQYF.

The chain links TRBV5-6 to TRBJ1-5, with 7 bases aligning to TRBD1. V shed 4 bases, J shed 3 bases, and the junction held 10 bases outside the gene matches. The CDR3 length is 16 residues. From germline, CDR1 is SGHDT and CDR2 YYEEEE. The CDR3 DNA is TGTGCCAGCAGCGCAAGGCAGACAGGGCACAATCAGCCCCAGCATTTT. Residues: CASSARQTGHNQPQHF.

This chain links TRBV27 with TRBJ2-7; 12 nucleotides agree with TRBD2. Losses at the gene ends were 5 bases for V and 3 bases for J; bases not matched to a gene: 11. In germline, CDR1 is MNHEY, CDR2 SMNVEV (reference sequence). This CDR3 has 17 amino acids. CDR3 sequence: CASSTGLAGPSFYEQYF. The DNA for the CDR3 is TGTGCCAGCAGTACGGGACTAGCGGGCCCCTCCTTCTACGAGCAGTACTTC.

The chain couples TRBV7-9 to TRBJ2-1; 9 positions match TRBD1. V was pared by 5 bases and J by 6 bases, with 11 bases of the junction left unmatched. There are 16 residues in the CDR3. Germline CDR1 and CDR2: SEHNR and FQNEAQ (reference sequence). Here the CDR3 DNA reads TGTGCCAGCAGCAAGTATCACGGGACAGGGACCAATGAGCAGTTCTTC. Its protein product is CASSKYHGTGTNEQFF.

The chain recombines TRBV14 with TRBJ2-7; 7 bases line up with TRBD1. This CDR3 is built from 15 residues. The V gene's germline CDR1 is SGHDN and CDR2 FVKESK. Trimming removed 6 bases from V and 8 bases from J; junction bases left unmatched: 16. CDR3 in amino acids: CASSTIGTVIHKQYF. The DNA for the CDR3 is TGTGCCAGCAGTACGATAGGGACAGTCATCCATAAGCAGTACTTC.

The rearrangement links TRBV18 to TRBJ2-7; perhaps TRBD2 as D (6 bases). The CDR3 is 15 residues long. V gave up 3 bases and J gave up 3 bases, with 15 bases separating them. CDR1 and CDR2 from the germline V gene are KGHSH and LQKENI. The CDR3 loop reads CASSPRAGSGYEQYF. The CDR3 nucleotides are TGTGCCAGCTCACCCCGGGCGGGAAGCGGCTACGAGCAGTACTTC.

The chain is built from TRBV2 and TRBJ2-7; the match to TRBD2 covers 10 bases. This CDR3 region has 14 residues. Germline CDR1 is SNHLY and CDR2 is FYNNEI. J gave up 2 bases and V 6 bases, and 4 bases lay outside the gene matches. CDR3 sequence reads: CASRWTSGTYEQYF. In nucleotides, the CDR3 is TGTGCCAGCAGATGGACTAGCGGAACCTACGAGCAGTACTTC.

V usage is TRBV6-5 and J usage is TRBJ2-6, with 7 bases that match TRBD1. The CDR3 has 16 residues. V trimming: 6 bases; J trimming: 2 bases; junction bases outside the gene matches: 7. The germline V gene encodes CDR1 MNHEY and CDR2 SVGAGI. CDR3 DNA sequence: TGTGCCAGCAGATACACAGGGACAGCTGGGGCCAACGTCCTGACTTTC. It is translated as CASRYTGTAGANVLTF.

J is TRBJ1-3 and V is TRBV11-2; a weak D match, TRBD1 (5 bases). CDR3 size: 16 residues. The ends were cut back, 5 bases at V and 0 bases at J, with 14 bases in the middle. Germline V gene sequence: CDR1 SGHAT, CDR2 FQNNGV. The CDR3 is CASSLLGRLSGNTIYF. The CDR3 DNA is TGTGCCAGCAGCCTTCTGGGACGTCTCTCTGGAAACACCATATATTTT.